This T cell receptor beta chain was observed in a study of T cell changes during pregnancy in multiple sclerosis. The protocol was immunoSEQ multiplex PCR, while the TCRdb copy is restricted to in-frame clones and leaves out a portion. The sample lists 90,000 to 100,000 clones; more than 90% were seen once. Trimming at V came to 4 bases and at J to 4 bases, leaving 4 bases not matched to a gene. This CDR3 is built from 14 residues. The germline V gene has CDR1 SQVTM and CDR2 ANQGSEA. The V call is TRBV29-1, the J call TRBJ2-2; 9 nucleotides line up with TRBD1. The sequence was collected from a female donor with multiple sclerosis, enrolled in a pregnancy study. The sequencing used peripheral blood, collected in the first trimester of pregnancy. The CDR3 sequence: CSVVPGQGTGELFF. In DNA, the CDR3 is TGCAGCGTTGTCCCGGGACAGGGCACCGGGGAGCTGTTTTTT.